These T cell receptor beta chains were read from a single sample in a study of T-cell memory formation after mild COVID-19. TCRdb called the 5' RACE reads again in MiXCR, with one record for every CDR3 protein. The sample shows under 400,000 distinct CDR3 sequences, around 30% of them seen only once. Sequenced: PBMCs or a T cell subset sorted from them (not recorded which). These receptors all stem from an adult woman who had mild COVID-19 (a few samples of this study predate the infection). Cell type and time point are not known. Both conserved end residues are part of each CDR3.

>TRBJ2-7|TRBV10-3
CAITHTSGEQYF
>TRBJ2-1|TRBV5-6
CASSSHREGQFF
>TRBJ2-5|TRBV29-1
CSVQGGGETQYF
>TRBJ1-6|TRBV20-1
CSARSRGLNSPLHF
>TRBJ1-2|TRBV2
CASRKSGRDRNYGYTF
>TRBJ2-7|TRBV20-1
CSAILAYEKYF
>TRBJ2-3|TRBV7-7
CASSYSGGAADTQYF
>TRBJ2-7|TRBV20-1
CSARDSVIYEQYF
>TRBJ2-7|TRBV27
CASSLTGKRRQYF
>TRBJ1-1|TRBV7-9
CASSLEGAHGNTEAFF
>TRBJ2-5|TRBV15
CATSRDTGQETQYF
>TRBJ2-7|TRBV20-1
CSARERLAGGEQYF
>TRBJ2-1|TRBV5-1
CASSPDRSYNEQFF
>TRBJ1-2|TRBV10-3
CAISESAMRGYTF
>TRBJ2-5|TRBV10-3
CAISESLAGLETQYF
>TRBJ1-3|TRBV20-1
CSASKGFPGNTIYF
>TRBJ1-2|TRBV20-1
CSATETGRGYTF
>TRBJ2-1|TRBV11-2
CASSSPGLAGVRYEQFF
>TRBJ2-1|TRBV20-1
CSADLYNEQFF
>TRBJ2-2|TRBV6-2/TRBV6-3
CASSSGKLNTGELFF
>TRBJ2-1|TRBV10-3
CAIADRTYNEQFF
>TRBJ2-6|TRBV18
CASSPPDGYSGANVLTF
>TRBJ2-1|TRBV7-2
CARSLAKGEQFF
>TRBJ1-2|TRBV4-1
CASRLGQTYGYTF
>TRBJ1-2|TRBV5-6
CASSLMNSGGSYGYTF
>TRBJ2-7|TRBV12-3/TRBV12-4
CASSQFRGAGNVMGHEQYF
>TRBJ2-3|TRBV6-2/TRBV6-3
CASRQSTDTQYF
>TRBJ2-2|TRBV27
CASTPRAGGVLITGELFF
>TRBJ1-1|TRBV6-2/TRBV6-3
CASKTGPTNTEAFF
>TRBJ2-6|TRBV4-1
CASSPTGAGANVLTF
>TRBJ1-2|TRBV12-3/TRBV12-4
CASSLGVGVKTYGYTF
>TRBJ2-1|TRBV9
CASSVANSEGYNEQFF
>TRBJ2-3|TRBV9
CASSSRGHTDTQYF
>TRBJ2-7|TRBV5-1
CASRRETNSYEQYF
>TRBJ2-3|TRBV7-6
CASSLGLGVADTQYF
>TRBJ2-7|TRBV7-6
CASSFGTSGRYEQYF
>TRBJ2-7|TRBV11-2
CASSIAGVYYEQYF
>TRBJ2-5|TRBV18
CASSPERTRQETQYF
>TRBJ1-4|TRBV9
CASSIGTGPNEKLFF
>TRBJ2-1|TRBV5-1
CASSLGGTRDEQFF
>TRBJ2-1|TRBV20-1
CSAIRGSYNEQFF